This T cell receptor (beta chain) was retrieved from a study of T cells in Graves' hyperthyroidism and ophthalmopathy. This CDR3 contains 13 residues. Germline V lookup: CDR1 DFQATT, CDR2 SNEGSKA (reference sequence). The germline V and J ends were trimmed by 1 base and 3 bases, with 10 bases remaining between them. This clonotype was counted at least ten times. Stable hyperthyroidism: no ophthalmopathy progression over 18 months of follow-up. Uncontrolled infection, other autoimmune disease, pregnancy or lactation excluded patients. Diagnosis rested on symptoms, serum thyroxine and TRAb, thyroid ultrasound, and orbital computed tomography. Authors of the study amplified TCR beta CDR3 regions from RNA transcripts. When the TCR CDR3 underwent first-round RT-PCR, the HTBI primer set was used. TCRdb itself ran the multiplex PCR reads through MiXCR, one entry per CDR3 protein. The repertoire includes approximately 710,000 distinct CDR3 sequences, 15% to 20% of them detected once, and 15% to 19% sits in the top ten.

The TCR was taken from a man aged 45 to 65 with Graves' hyperthyroidism. Sequencing input: blood. V and J are TRBV20-1 and TRBJ2-7, with D unresolved. The CDR3 reads CSARGTALYEQYF. The CDR3 DNA follows: TGCAGTGCTAGAGGGACGGCCCTCTACGAGCAGTACTTC.